This TCR beta chain was retrieved from a study of metastatic and nonmetastatic thyroid tumors. Findings and caveats of the study: Malignant thyroid tumors reportedly had TCR beta diversity that was significantly higher than in benign nodules, in blood and tumor.

Thyroid surgery took place with no prior treatment in any patient. Notes on this clone: Its antigen remains unidentified.

In the source study's methods: The study's classifier, a distant-metastasis tool for papillary thyroid cancer, was built using CDR3 differences across clinicopathological groups. TCRdb re-clonotyped the PCR reads via MiXCR. TCRdb's processing, not the authors', yielded these V and J calls. The sample shows some 38,000 clones, 40% to 55% of them seen only once. The V gene's germline CDR1 is SGHTA and CDR2 FQGTGA. Between the trimmed V and J ends, which lost 1 base and 4 bases, there was a span of 13 bases. The CDR3 loop spans 16 amino acids. The clonotype originates from a male donor with papillary thyroid cancer or a benign thyroid nodule (not recorded which). Some clones in this sample may be carry-over from other donors' samples. This chain joins TRBV7-3 and TRBJ2-2, with a possible D match to TRBD1 (5 bases). The material sequenced was tumor tissue. The chain's CDR3 is CASSLNLGRVTGELFF. In DNA, the CDR3 is TGTGCCAGCAGCTTAAATTTGGGCAGGGTCACCGGGGAGCTGTTTTTT.